The sample holds many counts of the clone carrying this T cell receptor (beta chain). What it recognizes is unknown. The data stem from a study of post-analysis software for immune sequencing data. Overall study findings and caveats: About five TRBV segments (TRBV5-6, TRBV5-1 and TRBV20-1 among them) occurred more frequently in patients than in controls. The study found significantly lower normalized Chao1 diversity in multiple sclerosis patients than in controls.

Incorporated into the TCR beta cDNA libraries were unique molecular identifiers, which served to reduce PCR and sequencing biases. The source material, roughly 0.9 to 11 million T cells, gave rise to 510,000 or so cDNA molecules. TCRdb recomputed calls from the PCR reads with MiXCR, one row per CDR3 protein. The sample has some 260,000 distinct CDR3 sequences, 35% to 40% seen once. Germline CDR1 reads SGHTA; CDR2 reads FQGNSA. V was clipped by 0 bases and J by 7 bases; unmatched bases: 8. The CDR3 is 17 amino acids. The specimen sequenced was blood. The receptor's source is a girl aged 5 to 17 with multiple sclerosis. This chain uses TRBV7-2 with TRBJ1-6; TRBD1 matches 8 bases. The CDR3 sequence is CASSLARSRGRNSPLHF. In DNA, the CDR3 is TGTGCCAGCAGCTTAGCGCGTAGCAGGGGGCGGAATTCACCCCTCCACTTT.